The entry below describes one T cell receptor (beta chain). Sequencing used immunoSEQ multiplex PCR; TCRdb keeps in-frame clones, though not all of them. The data contain a few hundred thousand clones, roughly 90% of them singletons. This specimen comes from a study of blood T cell repertoires in COVID-19. Resolution of symptoms, clearance, or two negative PCRs was present in recovered Cohort 3 donors. There are 15 residues in the CDR3. Looked up from germline, CDR1 is SGHTA and CDR2 is FQGNSA. V shed 6 bases and J shed 5 bases, with 17 bases lying between them. Material for sequencing was PBMCs or T cells enriched from blood (not recorded which). The clonotype originates from a woman between 25 and 40 years old who had recovered from COVID-19. This chain uses TRBV7-2 with TRBJ1-5; possibly TRBD1 for D (5 bases). The CDR3 nucleotides read TGTGCCAGCAGAACAGACAGTATGGTCCATCAGCCCCAGCATTTT. Translation gives CASRTDSMVHQPQHF.